What follows are 20 T cell receptor beta chains derived from one specimen sequenced in a study of T cells in Graves' hyperthyroidism and ophthalmopathy (dated by TCRdb to about 2019). The library was built by means of multiplex PCR. Sequencing used an Illumina HiSeq 2000. The TCR beta CDR3 regions were amplified from RNA transcripts. The TCR CDR3 was subjected to a first round of RT-PCR using the HTBI primer set and the Qiagen OneStep RT-PCR kit. TCRdb reprocessing: public reads trimmed at Q25 with fastp, clones called with MiXCR, in-frame beta chains kept. Rows are unified per CDR3 protein, each entry keeping the most common DNA and genes. The sample has approximately 560,000 distinct CDR3 sequences on record, 35% to 55% of them singletons. Together, the top ten hold approximately 8.2% of the sample. Input material: peripheral blood or thyroid tissue (not recorded which). Every receptor here comes from a woman aged 18-29 years with Graves' hyperthyroidism. Donor details come from another sample of the same person, matched by shared clones.

Note on this clonotype: With a much larger clone just one base away, this may be a read error. The chain carries TRBV29-1 and TRBJ1-5; D perhaps matches TRBD1 (6 bases). The germline V gene has CDR1 SQVTM and CDR2 ANQGSEA. V was pared by 3 bases and J by 7 bases, with 10 bases between. This CDR3 has 12 residues. The CDR3 loop reads CSVDEGGQPQHF. The CDR3 DNA follows: TGCAGCGTTGATGAGGGGGGGCAGCCCCAGCATTTT. The entire variable domain, with the rest obtained from reference TRBV29-1 and TRBJ1-5, is as follows: SAVISQKPSRDICQRGTSLTIQCQVDSQVTMMFWYRQQPGQSLTLIATANQGSEATYESGFVIDKFPISRPNLTFSTLTVSNMSPEDSSIYLCSVDEGGQPQHFGDGTRLSIL.

This clonotype has just a few counts. This chain joins TRBV29-1 and TRBJ2-7; D is perhaps TRBD1 (5 bases). Trimming pared 6 bases from V and 4 bases from J, leaving 10 bases between. Germline-derived CDR1 and CDR2 are SQVTM and ANQGSEA. The CDR3 is made up of 11 amino acids. This CDR3 reads CSVGQKYEQYF. In nucleotides, the CDR3 is TGCAGCGTCGGACAAAAGTACGAGCAGTACTTC.

This clonotype occurred a few times. Its ends do not fully match the called genes, so a read error is possible. V and J are TRBV7-2 and TRBJ1-1; D not certain. The CDR3 runs 15 residues. Germline V gene lookup returns CDR1 SGHTA and CDR2 FQGNSA. This chain's CDR3 is CASSLRSFLNTEAFF. The CDR3 nucleotides read TGCGCCAGCAGCCTGCGGAGTTTCTTGAACACTGAAGCTTTCTTT.

V usage is TRBV20-1 and J usage is TRBJ2-7; 10 bases align to TRBD2. V lost 6 bases to trimming and J lost 3 bases; unmatched junction nucleotides: 8. The V gene's germline CDR1 is DFQATT and CDR2 SNEGSKA (reference sequence). CDR3 size: 14 residues. DNA for the CDR3: TGCAGTGCCCGTAGCGGGAGGCTTTACTACGAGCAGTACTTC. As protein: CSARSGRLYYEQYF.

The chain uses TRBV2 and TRBJ1-2, with D unresolved. The CDR3 is 16 residues long. V lost 6 bases, J lost 3 bases, and 20 bases lay in between. From germline, CDR1 is SNHLY and CDR2 FYNNEI. The CDR3 nucleotides read TGTGCCAGCAGCCCCTCGGCTCACAGAGTACACTATGGCTACACCTTC. Its protein product is CASSPSAHRVHYGYTF. Using reference TRBV2 and TRBJ1-2 for the parts outside the CDR3, the full variable domain is EPEVTQTPSHQVTQMGQEVILRCVPISNHLYFYWYRQILGQKVEFLVSFYNNEISEKSEIFDDQFSVERPDGSNFTLKIRSTKLEDSAMYFCASSPSAHRVHYGYTFGSGTRLTVV.

Regarding this clonotype: A junction end diverges from the germline sequence, so it may reflect a read error. The chain joins TRBV7-9 to TRBJ2-6; 8 bases map to TRBD1. There are 15 residues in the CDR3. Germline CDR1 SEHNR, CDR2 FQNEAQ (reference sequence). DNA of the CDR3: TGTGCCAGCAGCCAAGCCCCCGGACAGGGTGTCACTGAAGCTTTC. The encoded protein is CASSQAPGQGVTEAF.

With regard to this clonotype: One end of the junction is discordant with germline, which a read error may explain. This chain links TRBV29-1 with TRBJ1-1, with D perhaps matching TRBD1 (5 bases). The CDR3 spans 15 residues. Per germline, CDR1 SQVTM and CDR2 ANQGSEA. The CDR3 DNA reads as TGCAGCGTTTCGGGACTAGCGGGGTTCGACACTCAAGCTTTCTTT. This sequence encodes CSVSGLAGFDTQAFF.

The V call is TRBV20-1, the J call TRBJ2-5, with D possibly matching TRBD2 (5 bases). V was trimmed by 2 bases and J by 5 bases, leaving 12 bases between them. There are 13 residues in the CDR3. The germline gives CDR1 DFQATT, CDR2 SNEGSKA (reference sequence). The CDR3 is CSARSGSSETQYF. CDR3 sequence (DNA): TGCAGTGCTAGATCGGGGAGTTCGGAGACCCAGTACTTC.

This clonotype was seen at least ten times. One end of the junction fails to match germline, which may point to a read error. This sequence joins TRBV5-1 and TRBJ1-1; D possibly corresponds to TRBD1 (6 bases). CDR3 length equals 14 residues. CDR1 and CDR2 from the germline V gene are SGHRS and YFSETQ. The chain's CDR3 is CASSLGGSNTEAFF. The DNA of the CDR3 is TGTGCCAGCAGCTTAGGGGGGTCGAACACTGAAGCTTTCTTT.

This clonotype was seen repeatedly, ten times or more. The chain uses TRBV2 and TRBJ1-5, with D possibly matching TRBD1 (5 bases). The CDR3 is 14 amino acids. Trimming pared 7 bases from V and 5 bases from J, leaving 15 bases between. Per the germline V gene, CDR1 is SNHLY and CDR2 is FYNNEI. The CDR3 spells CASKERGFYQPQHF. Written as DNA, the CDR3 is TGTGCCAGCAAAGAAAGGGGTTTCTATCAGCCCCAGCATTTT. The entire variable domain, with the rest obtained from reference TRBV2 and TRBJ1-5, is as follows: EPEVTQTPSHQVTQMGQEVILRCVPISNHLYFYWYRQILGQKVEFLVSFYNNEISEKSEIFDDQFSVERPDGSNFTLKIRSTKLEDSAMYFCASKERGFYQPQHFGDGTRLSIL.

A remark on this clonotype: The CDR3 does not end in the conserved phenylalanine or tryptophan, so this is likely a read error. The V call is TRBV7-9, the J call TRBJ2-2, with 7 bases identical to TRBD1. CDR3 length equals 15 residues. V trimming: 6 bases; J trimming: 0 bases; junction bases outside the gene matches: 4. The germline CDR1 and CDR2 sequences are SEHNR and FQNEAQ (reference sequence). CDR3 protein: CASSPGQSNTGELFV. For the CDR3, the DNA is TGTGCCAGCAGTCCGGGACAGTCGAACACCGGGGAGCTGTTTGTT.

The gene calls are TRBV7-2 and TRBJ2-6; no firm D call. The CDR3 consists of 13 residues. V lost 7 bases and J 4 bases, leaving 8 bases between the germline ends. CDR1 and CDR2 (germline): SGHTA, FQGNSA. The CDR3 DNA follows: TGTGCCAGCACCCAAATCGGGGCCAACGTCCTGACTTTC. It is translated as CASTQIGANVLTF.

The table lists this clonotype with a few counts. V and J are TRBV29-1 and TRBJ1-5; possible D gene TRBD1, 6 bases. There are 15 residues in the CDR3. The V end was cut by 6 bases, the J end by 4 bases, with 19 bases between. The V gene's germline CDR1 is SQVTM and CDR2 ANQGSEA. The CDR3 DNA sequence: TGCAGCGTGACCACCGGGCAGGGGAGAAATCAGCCCCAGCATTTT. It encodes CSVTTGQGRNQPQHF.

This clonotype has a handful of counts. The chain links TRBV20-1 to TRBJ2-7, with TRBD2 identical over 11 bases. The CDR3 sequence is 16 residues long. The junction had 9 bases not matched to a gene; V was cut back by 1 base and J by 4 bases. Germline V gives CDR1 DFQATT, CDR2 SNEGSKA (reference sequence). The CDR3 region is CSARGLGLADTYEQYF. CDR3 sequence (DNA): TGCAGTGCTAGAGGCCTGGGACTAGCGGACACTTACGAGCAGTACTTC.

J is TRBJ1-4 and V is TRBV7-2; D gene unclear. Germline V gene data show CDR1 as SGHTA and CDR2 as FQGNSA. This CDR3 is built from 12 residues. V was pared by 5 bases and J by 8 bases, with 9 bases between. The CDR3, as DNA: TGTGCCAGCAGCCAACTGGGGGAAAAACTGTTTTTT. Its translation: CASSQLGEKLFF.

This clonotype was recorded at least ten times. The chain joins TRBV24-1 to TRBJ1-5, with 8 nucleotides matching TRBD1. CDR1 is KGHDR, CDR2 SFDVKD, per germline. J was trimmed by 3 bases and V by 4 bases; bases with no gene match: 7. This CDR3 is 16 amino acids long. The CDR3 DNA reads as TGTGCCACCAGTGACCCAGGACAGGGCTACAATCAGCCCCAGCATTTT. Protein product: CATSDPGQGYNQPQHF.

This clonotype was seen repeatedly, ten times or more. V usage is TRBV7-3 and J usage is TRBJ2-5, with TRBD1 matching 10 bases. V was pared by 5 bases and J by 5 bases, with 8 bases of the junction left unmatched. This CDR3 comprises 15 residues. In germline, CDR1 is SGHTA, CDR2 FQGTGA. The DNA for the CDR3 is TGTGCCAGCAGCCCAACCGGGACAGGGGTGGAGACCCAGTACTTC. Protein sequence: CASSPTGTGVETQYF.

The gene calls are TRBV9 and TRBJ2-2; possible D gene TRBD2, 5 bases. Trimming cost V 3 bases and J 6 bases, with 6 bases left between them. This CDR3 is built from 12 residues. Germline V gene data show CDR1 as SGDLS and CDR2 as YYNGEE. CDR3 in amino acids: CASSGESGELFF. CDR3 bases: TGTGCCAGCAGCGGGGAGTCCGGGGAGCTGTTTTTT.

The chain couples TRBV25-1 to TRBJ1-5; TRBD1 aligns across 7 bases. The CDR3 extends over 19 amino acids. Germline values: CDR1 MGHDK, CDR2 SYGVNS. Trimming cost V 6 bases and J 4 bases; bases outside gene matches: 21. The CDR3 spells CASSPSHRDSPRGNQPQHF. The CDR3, as DNA: TGTGCCAGCAGCCCGTCCCACCGGGACAGTCCAAGAGGGAATCAGCCCCAGCATTTT. Variable domain in full (rest from reference TRBV25-1 and TRBJ1-5): EADIYQTPRYLVIGTGKKITLECSQTMGHDKMYWYQQDPGMELHLIHYSYGVNSTEKGDLSSESTVSRIRTEHFPLTLESARPSHTSQYLCASSPSHRDSPRGNQPQHFGDGTRLSIL.

This clonotype has only a few counts. This could be a read error, since a much larger clone is one nucleotide away. The CDR3 sequence: CARGQPNTGELFF. The CDR3 bases are TGTGCCAGGGGACAGCCGAACACCGGGGAGCTGTTTTTT. The gene calls are TRBV2 and TRBJ2-2, with 7 bases that match TRBD1. The CDR3 runs to 13 residues. CDR1 SNHLY and CDR2 FYNNEI come from the germline V gene. J lost 0 bases, V lost 9 bases, and 1 base had no gene match. The whole variable domain, filled in from reference TRBV2 and TRBJ2-2, reads EPEVTQTPSHQVTQMGQEVILRCVPISNHLYFYWYRQILGQKVEFLVSFYNNEISEKSEIFDDQFSVERPDGSNFTLKIRSTKLEDSAMYFCARGQPNTGELFFGEGSRLTVL.